These 10 T cell receptor beta chains share one sample of origin, sequenced in a study of beta chain features in type 1 diabetes. Expressed TCRB transcripts were sequenced because the entire RNA isolate underwent reverse transcription. Profiled with immunoSEQ multiplex PCR; TCRdb holds only in-frame clones, not every one. The sample yields about 340,000 clones, approximately 9.9% seen once. Broader study findings: Moderately but significantly shorter TCRB CDR3s were found in Type 1 diabetes patients in all four CD4+ subsets.

No antigen has been identified for these receptors. Sequenced input: central memory CD4+ T cells from blood. These receptors all stem from a man between 25 and 39 years old with type 1 diabetes.

This clone occurred a few times. The chain carries TRBV5-1 and TRBJ2-1; possibly TRBD2 for D (6 bases). CDR1 and CDR2 from the germline V gene are SGHRS and YFSETQ. V was clipped by 4 bases and J by 3 bases, with 14 bases between them. The CDR3 has 15 amino acids. For the CDR3, the DNA is TGCGCCAGCAGCGGAGGGACTTCCAACTACAATGAGCAGTTCTTC. It is translated as CASSGGTSNYNEQFF.

Turning to this clone: One base away lies a much larger clone, so this may be a sequencing read error. Additional DNA sequences in this sample encode the identical CDR3. This chain connects TRBV7-9 to TRBJ1-2; a possible D gene is TRBD1 (6 bases). Germline V gives CDR1 SEHNR, CDR2 FQNEAQ (reference sequence). Trimming took off 3 bases at V and 4 bases at J, with 6 bases between the two ends. The CDR3 spans 12 residues. The CDR3 sequence is CASSLDSYGYTF. The CDR3, as DNA: TGTGCCAGCAGCTTGGACAGCTATGGCTACACCTTC.

The chain is built from TRBV5-1 and TRBJ2-5, with TRBD2 identical over 8 bases. Germline V CDR1 and CDR2: SGHRS, YFSETQ. With V trimmed by 5 bases and J by 5 bases, 8 bases remained unmatched. The CDR3 has 14 amino acids. CDR3 amino acids: CASSSAGAMETQYF. In nucleotides, the CDR3 is TGCGCCAGCAGTTCAGCGGGGGCAATGGAGACCCAGTACTTC.

This clone has more than one count but fewer than ten. This sequence joins TRBV11-3 and TRBJ2-5, with D possibly called TRBD1 or TRBD2 (5 bases each). The CDR3 is 13 amino acids. With 1 base removed from V and 3 bases from J, the gap between germline ends came to 6 bases. Germline values: CDR1 SGHNT, CDR2 YENEEA. The CDR3 region is CASSLGDEETQYF. The CDR3 bases are TGTGCCAGCAGCTTAGGGGACGAAGAGACCCAGTACTTC.

The chain couples TRBV2 to TRBJ2-3; maybe TRBD1 (6 bases). Trimming took 4 bases from V and 5 from J, leaving 10 bases between them. The CDR3 runs 13 residues. CDR1 and CDR2 (germline): SNHLY, FYNNEI. The CDR3: CASSVGARDTQYF. The CDR3, as DNA: TGTGCCAGCAGTGTGGGGGCGCGAGATACGCAGTATTTT.

This clone was seen repeatedly, ten times or more. J is TRBJ2-1 and V is TRBV5-6; 9 bases fit TRBD2. Per the germline V gene, CDR1 is SGHDT and CDR2 is YYEEEE. The CDR3 spans 15 residues. J gave up 8 bases and V 1 base, and 7 bases lay outside the gene matches. The CDR3 bases are TGTGCCAGCAGCTTGTGGAGCGGGGGGCCATATGAGCAGTTCTTC. This codes for CASSLWSGGPYEQFF.

The table lists this clone with many counts. This same CDR3 is encoded by further DNA sequences in the sample. The gene calls are TRBV29-1 and TRBJ1-1; 7 nucleotides line up with TRBD1. Germline V gene sequence: CDR1 SQVTM, CDR2 ANQGSEA. The CDR3 length is 12 residues. Trimming removed 7 bases from V and 1 base from J; junction bases left unmatched: 3. CDR3 residues: CSGQGPNTEAFF. The CDR3 DNA sequence: TGCAGCGGACAGGGCCCGAACACTGAAGCTTTCTTT.

This chain uses TRBV6-1 with TRBJ2-7; no firm D call. CDR3 size: 17 residues. Trimming removed 3 bases at V and 0 bases at J, with 18 bases between. Per the germline V gene, CDR1 is MNHNS and CDR2 is SASEGT. CDR3 region: CASSDTQTNRRSYEQYF. In DNA form, the CDR3 reads TGTGCCAGCAGTGACACACAGACAAACCGCCGCTCCTACGAGCAGTACTTC.

The chain employs TRBV28 and TRBJ2-7; D uncertain. The V and J ends lost 5 bases and 0 bases respectively, with 11 bases between them. CDR1 MDHEN and CDR2 SYDVKM come from the germline V gene. The length of the CDR3 is 14 residues. DNA of the CDR3: TGTGCCAGCAGTCCCTATCTCCACTCCTACGAGCAGTACTTC. It encodes CASSPYLHSYEQYF.

This clone was observed a few times. The CDR3: CAWCQGWAGELFF. The CDR3 nucleotides read TGTGCCTGGTGCCAGGGATGGGCCGGGGAGCTGTTTTTT. This chain links TRBV30 with TRBJ2-2, with a possible D match to TRBD1 (5 bases). This CDR3 is 13 amino acids long. The ends were cut back, 5 bases at V and 6 bases at J, with 13 bases in the middle. Germline CDR1 is GTSNPN and CDR2 is SVGIG (reference sequence).